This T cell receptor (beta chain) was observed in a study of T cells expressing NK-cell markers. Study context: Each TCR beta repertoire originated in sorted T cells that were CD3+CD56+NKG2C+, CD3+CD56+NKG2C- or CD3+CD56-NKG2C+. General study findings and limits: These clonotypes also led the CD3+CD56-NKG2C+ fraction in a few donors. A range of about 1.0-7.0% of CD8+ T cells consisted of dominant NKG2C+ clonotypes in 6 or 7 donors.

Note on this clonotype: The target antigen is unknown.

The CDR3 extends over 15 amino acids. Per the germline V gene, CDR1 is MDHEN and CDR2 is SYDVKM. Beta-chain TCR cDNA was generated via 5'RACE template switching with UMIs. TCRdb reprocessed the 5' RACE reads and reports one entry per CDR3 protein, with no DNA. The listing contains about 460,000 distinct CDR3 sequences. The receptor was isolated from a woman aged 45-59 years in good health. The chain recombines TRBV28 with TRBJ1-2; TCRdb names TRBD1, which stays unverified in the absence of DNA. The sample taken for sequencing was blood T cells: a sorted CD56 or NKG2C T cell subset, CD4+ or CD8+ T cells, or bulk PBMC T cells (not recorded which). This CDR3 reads CASSMGQHNGNGYTF.